Listed below are T cell receptor beta chains from one sample, sequenced in a study of cytomegalovirus exposure and HLA in healthy donors. Assay: immunoSEQ multiplex PCR; the TCRdb copy retains only in-frame clones and omits some. The listing records some 96,000 clones. Sequencing used PBMCs. Source of these receptors: a woman in her twenties or thirties in good health and CMV-seronegative. The CDR3 runs from the conserved cysteine through the conserved F or W. D genes are given only for firm matches. Clone size appears in some rows only: once, few, many, or a class for an expanded clone.

- | 13 | - | TRBJ1-5 | TRBV28 | CASSRSSNQPQHF | TGTGCCAGCAGTCGTTCTAGCAATCAGCCCCAGCATTTT
- | 14 | TRBD1 | TRBJ1-5 | TRBV6-5 | CASSRQGARQPQHF | TGTGCCAGCAGCAGACAGGGGGCTCGGCAGCCCCAGCATTTT
- | 15 | TRBD2 | TRBJ2-3 | TRBV2 | CASTAPREEEDTQYF | TGTGCCAGCACCGCCCCGCGGGAGGAGGAAGATACGCAGTATTTT
- | 17 | TRBD2 | TRBJ2-2 | TRBV7-6 | CASSSGGGGRGTGELFF | TGTGCCAGCAGTTCGGGAGGGGGGGGCCGAGGCACCGGGGAGCTGTTTTTT
- | 17 | TRBD1 | TRBJ1-1 | TRBV9 | CASSVNGQGALNTEAFF | TGTGCCAGCAGCGTAAATGGACAGGGGGCTCTGAACACTGAAGCTTTCTTT
- | 12 | - | TRBJ1-1 | TRBV7-9 | CASSRVNTEAFF | TGTGCCAGCAGCCGTGTGAACACTGAAGCTTTCTTT
- | 15 | TRBD1 | TRBJ1-2 | TRBV5-1 | CASSPRQGTNYGYTF | TGCGCCAGCAGCCCGAGACAGGGAACTAACTATGGCTACACCTTC
medium-sized | 13 | TRBD1 | TRBJ2-7 | TRBV7-9 | CASSPRTGFEQYF | TGTGCCAGCAGCCCCAGGACAGGGTTCGAGCAGTACTTC
- | 15 | - | TRBJ2-5 | TRBV19 | CASSLTPDAYETQYF | TGTGCCAGTAGTTTGACTCCCGATGCTTACGAGACCCAGTACTTC
- | 14 | TRBD1 | TRBJ1-1 | TRBV7-9 | CASSLEGDRDEAFF | TGTGCCAGCAGCTTAGAGGGGGACAGGGATGAAGCTTTCTTT
- | 14 | - | TRBJ1-4 | TRBV28 | CASSLNQASEKLFF | TGTGCCAGCAGCCTGAACCAGGCAAGTGAAAAACTGTTTTTT
- | 15 | TRBD1 | TRBJ1-1 | TRBV5-1 | CASSSGQGESTEAFF | TGCGCCAGCAGTTCCGGACAGGGTGAAAGCACTGAAGCTTTCTTC
- | 13 | - | TRBJ1-5 | TRBV6-4 | CASSGQGSQPQHF | TGTGCCAGCAGTGGTCAGGGCTCTCAGCCCCAGCATTTT
- | 16 | - | TRBJ1-1 | TRBV11-2 | CASSLGLGGRDTEAFF | TGTGCCAGCAGCCTTGGTTTGGGGGGGAGGGACACTGAAGCTTTCTTT
- | 16 | TRBD2 | TRBJ2-1 | TRBV19 | CASTGGRTSSYNEQFF | TGTGCCAGTACTGGCGGGAGGACGAGCTCCTACAATGAGCAGTTCTTC
- | 19 | - | TRBJ1-6 | TRBV5-1 | CASSRGGGTSSFYNSPLHF | TGCGCCAGCAGCCGGGGTGGAGGAACCTCGTCCTTTTATAATTCACCCCTCCACTTT
- | 14 | - | TRBJ2-1 | TRBV29-1 | CSVEDSISVGEQFF | TGCAGCGTTGAAGATTCTATTAGCGTCGGAGAGCAGTTCTTC
- | 16 | - | TRBJ1-5 | TRBV11-2 | CASSSRKTGYNQPQHF | TGTGCCAGCAGCTCCCGAAAGACAGGATACAATCAGCCCCAGCATTTT
- | 13 | TRBD1 | TRBJ2-7 | TRBV5-1 | CASSPQGAYEQYF | TGCGCCAGCAGCCCTCAGGGGGCGTACGAGCAGTACTTC